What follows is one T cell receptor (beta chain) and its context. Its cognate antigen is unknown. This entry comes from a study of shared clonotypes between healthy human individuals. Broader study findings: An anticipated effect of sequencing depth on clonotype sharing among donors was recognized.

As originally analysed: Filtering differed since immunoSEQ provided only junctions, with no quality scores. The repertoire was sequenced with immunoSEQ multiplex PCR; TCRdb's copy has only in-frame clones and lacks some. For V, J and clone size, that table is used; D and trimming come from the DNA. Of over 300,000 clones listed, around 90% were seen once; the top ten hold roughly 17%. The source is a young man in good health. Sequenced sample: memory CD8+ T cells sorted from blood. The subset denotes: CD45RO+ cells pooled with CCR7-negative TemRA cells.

The CDR3 region has the DNA TGTGCCAGCAGCGCCCATACTAGCGGGAGGGAATGGGAGCAGTTCTTC. This sequence encodes CASSAHTSGREWEQFF. The chain links TRBV9 to TRBJ2-1; 13 bases line up with TRBD2. This CDR3 spans 16 amino acids. The V and J ends lost 3 bases and 10 bases, in that order; junction bases with no gene match: 10. CDR1 and CDR2 from the germline V gene are SGDLS and YYNGEE.